Listed here are 14 T cell receptor beta chains from one sample, sequenced in a study of blood T cell repertoires in COVID-19. Assay: immunoSEQ multiplex PCR; the TCRdb copy retains only in-frame clones and omits some. Of 300,000 to 450,000 clones listed, around 87% were seen once; the top ten hold about 2.1%. Sequenced sample: peripheral blood. Receptors originate from a woman aged 55-75 years with COVID-19, enrolled during active disease.

This rearrangement joins TRBV29-1 to TRBJ2-5, with D tentatively TRBD2 (6 bases). From germline, CDR1 is SQVTM and CDR2 ANQGSEA. This CDR3 has 13 amino acids. The V end lost 6 bases, the J end lost 5 bases, and 16 bases lay between the germline ends. The CDR3 is CSVAGSLGETQYF. The CDR3 DNA sequence: TGCAGCGTCGCGGGATCACTCGGGGAGACCCAGTACTTC. The entire variable domain, with the rest obtained from reference TRBV29-1 and TRBJ2-5, is as follows: SAVISQKPSRDICQRGTSLTIQCQVDSQVTMMFWYRQQPGQSLTLIATANQGSEATYESGFVIDKFPISRPNLTFSTLTVSNMSPEDSSIYLCSVAGSLGETQYFGPGTRLLVL.

The chain employs TRBV28 and TRBJ1-1; TRBD1 matches at 10 bases. Losses at the gene ends were 7 bases for V and 8 bases for J; bases not matched to a gene: 7. Germline CDR1 is MDHEN and CDR2 is SYDVKM. CDR3 length: 13 amino acids. The CDR3 DNA sequence: TGTGCCAGCACCGCGCCGGGACAGGGGGAAGCTTTCTTT. Its translation is CASTAPGQGEAFF.

The rearrangement uses TRBV19 and TRBJ1-2, with 7 bases that match TRBD1. The CDR3 length is 15 residues. Per germline, CDR1 LNHDA and CDR2 SQIVND (reference sequence). V lost 7 bases to trimming and J lost 8 bases; unmatched junction nucleotides: 16. For the CDR3, the DNA is TGTGCCAGTACCCCTGGGGACAGCCCCCATAAGGGCTACACCTTC. It codes for CASTPGDSPHKGYTF.

The V and J genes are TRBV12-3 or TRBV12-4 and TRBJ1-5; no reliable D call. Trimming removed 4 bases from V and 6 bases from J, with 10 bases in between. The CDR3 is made up of 13 amino acids. The CDR3 DNA follows: TGTGCCAGCAGTTCGTACATCGCTCAGCCCCAGCATTTT. Its protein is CASSSYIAQPQHF.

The CDR3 nucleotides are TGCGCCAGCAGCTTGGTGGCTAGCGGGGGGGCTAGAGAGACCCAGTACTTC. Translating gives CASSLVASGGARETQYF. The rearrangement uses TRBV5-1 and TRBJ2-5; 12 bases are shared with TRBD2. CDR1 and CDR2 (germline): SGHRS, YFSETQ. The CDR3 loop spans 17 amino acids. The ends lost 0 bases at V and 4 bases at J; junction bases unmatched: 7. The entire variable domain, with the rest obtained from reference TRBV5-1 and TRBJ2-5, is as follows: KAGVTQTPRYLIKTRGQQVTLSCSPISGHRSVSWYQQTPGQGLQFLFEYFSETQRNKGNFPGRFSGRQFSNSRSEMNVSTLELGDSALYLCASSLVASGGARETQYFGPGTRLLVL.

J is TRBJ1-2 and V is TRBV6-5, with no clear D. Germline V CDR1 and CDR2: MNHEY, SVGAGI. The germline V and J ends were trimmed by 0 bases and 5 bases, with 13 bases remaining between them. The CDR3 totals 15 residues. The CDR3 nucleotides read TGTGCCAGCAGTTACTCGCACAGCTTAGAGTATGGCTACACCTTC. It is translated as CASSYSHSLEYGYTF.

V is TRBV6-2 or TRBV6-3 and J is TRBJ1-2; 7 nucleotides match TRBD1. The CDR3 spans 14 residues. Germline assignment: CDR1 MNHEY and CDR2 SVGEGT. V lost 5 bases and J lost 2; bases outside the gene matches: 5. The CDR3 here is CASSTPTGNYGYTF. The CDR3 coding sequence is TGTGCCAGCAGTACCCCGACAGGGAACTATGGCTACACCTTC.

This chain joins TRBV7-9 and TRBJ2-3, with D possibly matching TRBD2 (6 bases). This CDR3 has 14 amino acids. The germline V gene encodes CDR1 SEHNR and CDR2 FQNEAQ (reference sequence). V dropped 3 bases and J dropped 1 base, with 8 bases sitting between them. CDR3 amino acids: CASSFGGGTDTQYF. The DNA of the CDR3 is TGTGCCAGCAGCTTCGGGGGAGGCACAGATACGCAGTATTTT.

This chain joins TRBV9 and TRBJ1-5; TRBD1 is a possible D gene (6 bases). Germline CDR1 reads SGDLS; CDR2 reads YYNGEE. The V end was cut by 0 bases, the J end by 2 bases, with 9 bases between. The CDR3 has 15 amino acids. CDR3 coding DNA: TGTGCCAGCAGCGTAGGGGCAGGGGGCAATCAGCCCCAGCATTTT. It specifies CASSVGAGGNQPQHF.

J is TRBJ1-2 and V is TRBV28; 8 bases match TRBD1. V gave up 5 bases and J gave up 13 bases; unmatched junction bases: 6. CDR1 and CDR2 from the germline V gene are MDHEN and SYDVKM. This CDR3 region has 11 residues. The CDR3 loop reads CASSHDRGCTF. For the CDR3, the DNA is TGTGCCAGCAGTCATGACAGGGGATGCACCTTC.

The chain couples TRBV7-3 to TRBJ2-1; TRBD2 agrees at 12 bases. The CDR3 length is 17 residues. The ends lost 0 bases at V and 4 bases at J; junction bases unmatched: 4. CDR1 is SGHTA, CDR2 FQGTGA, per germline. The CDR3 sequence is CASSLTYLAGGYNEQFF. CDR3 nucleotides: TGTGCCAGCAGCTTAACGTACCTAGCGGGGGGGTACAATGAGCAGTTCTTC.

The chain carries TRBV7-6 and TRBJ1-6, with 7 positions matching TRBD1. J gave up 5 bases and V 5 bases, and 9 bases lay outside the gene matches. CDR1 is SGHVS, CDR2 FNYEAQ, per germline. The CDR3 length is 16 residues. The chain's CDR3 is CASSPQGGRNNSPLHF. In DNA form, the CDR3 reads TGTGCCAGCAGCCCCCAGGGGGGCAGGAATAATTCACCCCTCCACTTT.

The chain joins TRBV19 to TRBJ1-3; D gene uncertain. This CDR3 is built from 15 residues. From germline, CDR1 is LNHDA and CDR2 SQIVND (reference sequence). V was cut by 10 bases and J by 0 bases, with 16 bases left in between. DNA of the CDR3: TGTGCCACCCGCGGTTCACTCCGCTCTGGAAACACCATATATTTT. This codes for CATRGSLRSGNTIYF.

The rearrangement joins TRBV5-1 to TRBJ2-4, with D perhaps TRBD1 (5 bases). Germline assignment: CDR1 SGHRS and CDR2 YFSETQ. The length of the CDR3 is 15 residues. Trimming took off 4 bases at V and 0 bases at J, with 11 bases between the two ends. Here the CDR3 DNA reads TGCGCCAGCAGCGGGGCTGGGGTAGCCAAAAACATTCAGTACTTC. This sequence encodes CASSGAGVAKNIQYF.